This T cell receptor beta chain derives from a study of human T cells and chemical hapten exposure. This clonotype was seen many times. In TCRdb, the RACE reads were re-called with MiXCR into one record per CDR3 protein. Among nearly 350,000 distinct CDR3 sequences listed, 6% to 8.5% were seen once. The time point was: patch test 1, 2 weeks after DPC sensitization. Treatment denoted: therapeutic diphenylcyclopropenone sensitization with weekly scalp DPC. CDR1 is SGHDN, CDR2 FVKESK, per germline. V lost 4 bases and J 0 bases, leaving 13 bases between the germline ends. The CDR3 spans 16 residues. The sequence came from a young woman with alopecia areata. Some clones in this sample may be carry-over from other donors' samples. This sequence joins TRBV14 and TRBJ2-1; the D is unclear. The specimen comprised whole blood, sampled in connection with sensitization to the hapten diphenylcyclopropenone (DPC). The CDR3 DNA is TGTGCCAGCAGCCTAGAGGTGATAAGCTCCTACAATGAGCAGTTCTTC. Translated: CASSLEVISSYNEQFF.